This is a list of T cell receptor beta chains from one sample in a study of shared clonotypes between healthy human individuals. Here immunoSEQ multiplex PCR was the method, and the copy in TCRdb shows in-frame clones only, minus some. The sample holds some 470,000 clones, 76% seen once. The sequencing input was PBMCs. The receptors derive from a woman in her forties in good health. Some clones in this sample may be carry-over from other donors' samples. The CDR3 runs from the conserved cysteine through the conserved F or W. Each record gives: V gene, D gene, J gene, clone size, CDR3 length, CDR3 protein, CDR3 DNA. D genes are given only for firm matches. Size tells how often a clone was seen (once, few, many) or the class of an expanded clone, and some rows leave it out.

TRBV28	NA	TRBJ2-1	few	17	CASSSRSGVGWGNEQFF	TGTGCCAGCAGCTCCCGATCAGGGGTCGGGTGGGGCAATGAGCAGTTCTTC
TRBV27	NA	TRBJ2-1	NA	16	CASSLSLAAFYNEQFF	TGTGCCAGCAGTTTATCGTTAGCGGCCTTCTACAATGAGCAGTTCTTC
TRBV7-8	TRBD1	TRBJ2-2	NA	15	CASSPQGASTGELFF	TGTGCCAGCAGCCCCCAGGGGGCTTCTACCGGGGAGCTGTTTTTT
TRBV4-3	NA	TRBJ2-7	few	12	CASRTGFYEQYF	TGCGCCAGCAGGACAGGATTTTACGAGCAGTACTTC
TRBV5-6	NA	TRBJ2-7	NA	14	CASSLLGASYEQYF	TGTGCCAGCAGCTTGTTAGGAGCTTCCTACGAGCAGTACTTC
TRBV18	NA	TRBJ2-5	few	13	CASSPTLQETQYF	TGTGCCAGCTCACCAACCCTCCAAGAGACCCAGTACTTC
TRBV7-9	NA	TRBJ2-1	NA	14	CASSFFQQGNEQFF	TGTGCCAGCAGCTTCTTCCAACAGGGTAATGAGCAGTTCTTC
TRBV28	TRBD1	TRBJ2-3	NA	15	CASSSYRGSTDTQYF	TGTGCCAGCAGTTCGTACAGGGGAAGCACAGATACGCAGTATTTT
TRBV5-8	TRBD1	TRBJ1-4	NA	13	CASSGRGKGKLFF	TGTGCCAGCAGCGGCAGGGGGAAGGGAAAACTGTTTTTT
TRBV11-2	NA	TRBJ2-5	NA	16	CASSLGGAVLQETQYF	TGTGCCAGCAGCTTAGGGGGGGCAGTACTCCAAGAGACCCAGTACTTC
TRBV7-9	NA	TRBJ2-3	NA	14	CASSFGLSTDTQYF	TGTGCCAGCAGCTTCGGGTTGTCCACAGATACGCAGTATTTT
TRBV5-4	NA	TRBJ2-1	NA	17	CASSLAGGPQRWNEQFF	TGTGCCAGCAGCTTGGCAGGCGGACCCCAGAGGTGGAATGAGCAGTTCTTC
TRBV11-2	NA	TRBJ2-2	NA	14	CASNGGTYTGELFF	TGTGCCAGCAACGGAGGGACCTACACCGGGGAGCTGTTTTTT
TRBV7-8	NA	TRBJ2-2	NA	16	CASSLEGGANTGELFF	TGTGCCAGCAGCTTAGAGGGGGGCGCAAACACCGGGGAGCTGTTTTTT
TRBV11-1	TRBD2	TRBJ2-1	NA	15	CASSPSGTKNNEQFF	TGTGCCAGCAGCCCCTCCGGGACTAAAAACAATGAGCAGTTCTTC
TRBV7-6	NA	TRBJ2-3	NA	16	CASSIGTGWGTDTQYF	TGTGCCAGCAGCATCGGGACTGGGTGGGGCACAGATACGCAGTATTTT
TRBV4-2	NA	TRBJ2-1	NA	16	CASSQIWARLDNEQFF	TGTGCCAGCAGCCAAATCTGGGCTAGGCTAGACAATGAGCAGTTCTTC
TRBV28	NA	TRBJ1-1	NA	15	CASGQGAAVVAEAFF	TGTGCCAGCGGACAAGGGGCCGCAGTCGTGGCTGAAGCTTTCTTT
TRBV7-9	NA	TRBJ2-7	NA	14	CASSLGGDFYEQYF	TGTGCCAGCAGCTTAGGAGGGGACTTCTACGAGCAGTACTTC
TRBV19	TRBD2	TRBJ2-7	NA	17	CASSRGLAGVEAYEQYF	TGTGCCAGTAGTAGGGGACTAGCGGGAGTGGAGGCCTACGAGCAGTACTTC
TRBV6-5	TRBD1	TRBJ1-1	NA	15	CASRWTGATDTEAFF	TGTGCCAGCAGGTGGACAGGGGCCACGGACACTGAAGCTTTCTTT
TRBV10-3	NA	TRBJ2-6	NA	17	CAISEFGHQSGANVLTF	TGTGCCATCAGTGAGTTTGGACACCAATCTGGGGCCAACGTCCTGACTTTC
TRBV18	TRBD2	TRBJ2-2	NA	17	CASSQSWGTSGTGELFF	TGTGCCAGCTCACAGAGCTGGGGGACTAGCGGCACCGGGGAGCTGTTTTTT
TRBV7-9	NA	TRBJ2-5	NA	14	CASSLAGGQETQYF	TGTGCCAGCAGCTTAGCGGGGGGCCAAGAGACCCAGTACTTC
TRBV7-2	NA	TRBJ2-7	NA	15	CASSRGFQVSYEQYF	TGTGCCAGCAGCCGTGGTTTTCAGGTCTCCTACGAGCAGTACTTC
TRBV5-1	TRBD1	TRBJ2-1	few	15	CASSLLTTGGNEQFF	TGCGCCAGCAGCCTCCTAACTACAGGGGGCAATGAGCAGTTCTTC
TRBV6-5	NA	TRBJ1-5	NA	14	CASSFNSGDQPQHF	TGTGCCAGCAGTTTCAACTCCGGGGATCAGCCCCAGCATTTT